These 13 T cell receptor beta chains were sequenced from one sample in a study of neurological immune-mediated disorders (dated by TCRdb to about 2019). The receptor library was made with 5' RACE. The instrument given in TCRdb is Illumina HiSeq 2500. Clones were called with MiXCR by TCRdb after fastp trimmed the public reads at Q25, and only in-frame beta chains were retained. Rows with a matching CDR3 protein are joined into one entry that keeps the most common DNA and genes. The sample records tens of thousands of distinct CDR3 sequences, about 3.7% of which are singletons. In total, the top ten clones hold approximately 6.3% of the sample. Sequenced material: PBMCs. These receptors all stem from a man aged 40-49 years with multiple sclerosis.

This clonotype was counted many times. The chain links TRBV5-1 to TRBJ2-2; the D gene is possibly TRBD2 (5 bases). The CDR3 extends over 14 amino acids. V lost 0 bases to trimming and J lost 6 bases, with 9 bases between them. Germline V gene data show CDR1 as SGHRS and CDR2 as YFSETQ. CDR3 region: CASSLGQEAGELFF. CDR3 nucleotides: TGCGCCAGCAGCTTGGGGCAGGAGGCCGGGGAGCTGTTTTTT.

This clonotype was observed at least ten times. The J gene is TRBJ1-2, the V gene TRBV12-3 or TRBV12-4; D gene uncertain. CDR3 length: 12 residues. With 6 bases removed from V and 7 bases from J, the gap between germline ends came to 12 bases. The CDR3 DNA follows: TGTGCCAGCAGCTCTCCGCCACGTGGCTACACCTTC. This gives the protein CASSSPPRGYTF.

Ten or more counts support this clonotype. The DNA of the CDR3 is TGTGCCAGCAAGAACCCGGGTATGAAGGAGACCCAGTACTTC. It is translated as CASKNPGMKETQYF. The rearrangement links TRBV3-1 to TRBJ2-5, with D unclear. This CDR3 is 14 amino acids long. Germline lookup yields CDR1 LGHDT and CDR2 YNNKEL (reference sequence). Trimming shortened V by 7 bases and J by 5 bases, and 17 bases separated the two germline ends.

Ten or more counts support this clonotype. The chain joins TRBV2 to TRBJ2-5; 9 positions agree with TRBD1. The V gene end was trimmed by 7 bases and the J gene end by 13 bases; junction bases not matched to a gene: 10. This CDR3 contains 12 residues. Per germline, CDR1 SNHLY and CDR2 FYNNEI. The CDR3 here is CASTPSRDRVYF. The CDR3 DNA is TGTGCCAGCACGCCATCGCGGGACAGGGTGTACTTC.

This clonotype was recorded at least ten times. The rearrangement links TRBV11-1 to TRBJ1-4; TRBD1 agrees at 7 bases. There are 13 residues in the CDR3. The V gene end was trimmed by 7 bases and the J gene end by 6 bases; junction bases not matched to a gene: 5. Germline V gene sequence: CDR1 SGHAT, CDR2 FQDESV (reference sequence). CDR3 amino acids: CASNEGTDEKLFF. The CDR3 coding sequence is TGTGCCAGCAACGAAGGGACAGATGAAAAACTGTTTTTT.

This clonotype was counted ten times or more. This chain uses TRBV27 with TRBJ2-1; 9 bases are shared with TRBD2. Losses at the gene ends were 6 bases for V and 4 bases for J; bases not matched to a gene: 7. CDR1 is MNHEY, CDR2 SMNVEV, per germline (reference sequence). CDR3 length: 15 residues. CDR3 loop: CASSKGLAGYNEQFF. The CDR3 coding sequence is TGTGCCAGCAGCAAGGGACTAGCTGGGTACAATGAGCAGTTCTTC.

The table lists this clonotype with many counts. CDR3 amino acids: CASNSRGGQGYEQYF. The CDR3 bases are TGTGCCAGCAATTCGCGCGGGGGACAGGGGTACGAGCAGTACTTC. The rearrangement links TRBV27 to TRBJ2-7; 10 bases agree with TRBD1. The CDR3 totals 15 residues. V lost 7 bases, J lost 4 bases, and 10 bases stayed unmatched. Germline V gives CDR1 MNHEY, CDR2 SMNVEV (reference sequence).

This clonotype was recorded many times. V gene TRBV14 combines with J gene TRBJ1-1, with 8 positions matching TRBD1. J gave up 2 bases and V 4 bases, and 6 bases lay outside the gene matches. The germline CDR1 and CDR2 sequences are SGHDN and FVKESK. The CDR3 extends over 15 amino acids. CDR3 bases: TGTGCCAGCAGCCTCAGACAGGGGTACAACACTGAAGCTTTCTTT. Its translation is CASSLRQGYNTEAFF.

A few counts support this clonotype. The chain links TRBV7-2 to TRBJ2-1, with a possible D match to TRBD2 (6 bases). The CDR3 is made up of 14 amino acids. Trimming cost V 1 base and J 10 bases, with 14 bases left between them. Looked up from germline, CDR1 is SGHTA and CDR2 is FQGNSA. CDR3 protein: CASSLELAGREQFF. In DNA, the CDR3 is TGTGCCAGCAGCTTAGAACTAGCCGGCAGGGAGCAGTTCTTC.

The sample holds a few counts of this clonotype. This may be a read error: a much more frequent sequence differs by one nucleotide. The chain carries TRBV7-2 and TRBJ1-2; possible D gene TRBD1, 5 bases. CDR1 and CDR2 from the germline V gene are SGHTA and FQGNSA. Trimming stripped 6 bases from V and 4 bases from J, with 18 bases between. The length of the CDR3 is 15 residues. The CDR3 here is CASRPGRETGYGYTF. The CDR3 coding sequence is TGTGCCAGCAGACCAGGCAGGGAAACGGGCTATGGCTACACCTTC.

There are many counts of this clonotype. The CDR3 DNA follows: TGTGCCAGCAGCCTGGGTGGATCCTGGGGCACTGAAGCTTTCTTT. Its protein is CASSLGGSWGTEAFF. This chain joins TRBV5-6 and TRBJ1-1; D is uncertain. Trimming left V 4 bases short and J 4 bases short, with 17 bases between. CDR3 size: 15 residues. CDR1 is SGHDT, CDR2 YYEEEE, per germline.

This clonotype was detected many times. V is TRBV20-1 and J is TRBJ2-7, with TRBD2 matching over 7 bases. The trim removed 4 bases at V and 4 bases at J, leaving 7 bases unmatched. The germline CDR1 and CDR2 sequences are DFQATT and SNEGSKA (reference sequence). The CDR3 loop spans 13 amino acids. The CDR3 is CSATRGEEYEQYF. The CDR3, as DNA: TGCAGTGCTACCCGGGGGGAGGAGTACGAGCAGTACTTC.

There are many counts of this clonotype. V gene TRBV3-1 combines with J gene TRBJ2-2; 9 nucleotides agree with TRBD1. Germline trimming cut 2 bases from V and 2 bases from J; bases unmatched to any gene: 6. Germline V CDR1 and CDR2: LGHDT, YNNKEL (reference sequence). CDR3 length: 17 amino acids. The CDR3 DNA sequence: TGTGCCAGCAGCCAATTAGGACAGGGGCTAAACACCGGGGAGCTGTTTTTT. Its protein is CASSQLGQGLNTGELFF.